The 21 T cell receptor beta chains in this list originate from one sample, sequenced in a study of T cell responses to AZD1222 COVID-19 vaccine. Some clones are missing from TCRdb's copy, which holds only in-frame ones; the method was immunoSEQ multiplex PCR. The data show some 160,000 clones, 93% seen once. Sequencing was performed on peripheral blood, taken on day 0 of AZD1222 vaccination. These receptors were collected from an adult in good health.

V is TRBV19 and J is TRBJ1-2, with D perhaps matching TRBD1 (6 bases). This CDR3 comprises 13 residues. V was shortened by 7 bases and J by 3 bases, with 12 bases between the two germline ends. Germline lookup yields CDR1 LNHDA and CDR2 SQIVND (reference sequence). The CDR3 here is CASTGVGDYGYTF. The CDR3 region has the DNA TGTGCCAGTACAGGGGTAGGGGACTATGGCTACACCTTC.

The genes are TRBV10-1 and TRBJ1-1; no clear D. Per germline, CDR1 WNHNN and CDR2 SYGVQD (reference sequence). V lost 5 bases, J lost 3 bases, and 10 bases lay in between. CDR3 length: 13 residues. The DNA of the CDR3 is TGCGCCAGCAGTAACCACCAGGACACTGAAGCTTTCTTT. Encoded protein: CASSNHQDTEAFF.

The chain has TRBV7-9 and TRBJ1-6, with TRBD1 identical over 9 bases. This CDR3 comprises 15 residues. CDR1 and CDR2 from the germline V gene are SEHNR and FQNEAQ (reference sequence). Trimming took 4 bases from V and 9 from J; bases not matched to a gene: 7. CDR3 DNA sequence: TGTGCCAGCAGCTATACAGGGGGCATAAGTTCACCCCTCCACTTT. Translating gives CASSYTGGISSPLHF.

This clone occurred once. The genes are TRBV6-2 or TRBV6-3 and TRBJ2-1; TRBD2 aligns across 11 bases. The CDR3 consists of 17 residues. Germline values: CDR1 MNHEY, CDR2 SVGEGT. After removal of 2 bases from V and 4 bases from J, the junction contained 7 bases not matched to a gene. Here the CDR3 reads CASSYTGLAGTYNEQFF. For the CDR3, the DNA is TGTGCCAGCAGTTACACCGGACTAGCGGGCACTTACAATGAGCAGTTCTTC.

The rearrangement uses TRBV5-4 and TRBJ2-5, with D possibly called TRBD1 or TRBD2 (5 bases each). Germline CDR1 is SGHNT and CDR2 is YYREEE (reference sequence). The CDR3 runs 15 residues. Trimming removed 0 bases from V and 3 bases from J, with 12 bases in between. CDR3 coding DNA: TGTGCCAGCAGCTTGGGGGGGTTGGGAGAAGAGACCCAGTACTTC. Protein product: CASSLGGLGEETQYF.

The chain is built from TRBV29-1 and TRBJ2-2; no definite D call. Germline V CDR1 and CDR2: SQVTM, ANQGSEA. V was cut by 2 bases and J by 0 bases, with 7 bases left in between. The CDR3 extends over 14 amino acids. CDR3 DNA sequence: TGCAGCGTTGAAAGGAACCCGAACACCGGGGAGCTGTTTTTT. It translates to CSVERNPNTGELFF.

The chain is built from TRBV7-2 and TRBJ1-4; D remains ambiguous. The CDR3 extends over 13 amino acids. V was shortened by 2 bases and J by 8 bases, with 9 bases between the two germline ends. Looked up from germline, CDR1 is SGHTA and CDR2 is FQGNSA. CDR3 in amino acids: CASSLSMWEKLFF. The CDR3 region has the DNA TGTGCCAGCAGCTTATCAATGTGGGAAAAACTGTTTTTT.

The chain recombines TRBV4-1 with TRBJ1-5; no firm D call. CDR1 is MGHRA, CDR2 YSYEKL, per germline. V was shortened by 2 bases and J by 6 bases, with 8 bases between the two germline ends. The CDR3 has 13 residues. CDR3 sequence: CASSQLGGQPQHF. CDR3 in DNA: TGCGCCAGCAGCCAACTTGGAGGTCAGCCCCAGCATTTT.

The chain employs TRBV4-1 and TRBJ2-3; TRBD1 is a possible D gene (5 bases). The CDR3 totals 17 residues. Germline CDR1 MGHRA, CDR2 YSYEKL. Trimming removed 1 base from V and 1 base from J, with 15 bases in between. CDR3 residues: CASSQVGHLWGTDTQYF. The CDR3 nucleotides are TGCGCCAGCAGCCAAGTAGGACATTTGTGGGGCACAGATACGCAGTATTTT.

The CDR3 reads CAISESIPASGVILRKTQYF. CDR3 in DNA: TGTGCCATCAGTGAGTCGATCCCAGCTAGCGGGGTTATACTAAGGAAGACCCAGTACTTC. The J gene is TRBJ2-5, the V gene TRBV10-3, with 9 bases fitting TRBD2. Losses at the gene ends were 0 bases for V and 6 bases for J; bases not matched to a gene: 20. CDR1 and CDR2 (germline): ENHRY, SYGVKD. The CDR3 runs to 20 residues.

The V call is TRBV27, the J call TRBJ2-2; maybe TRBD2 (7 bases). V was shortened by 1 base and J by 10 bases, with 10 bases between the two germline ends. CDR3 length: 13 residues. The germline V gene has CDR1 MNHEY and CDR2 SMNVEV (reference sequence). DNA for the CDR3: TGTGCCAGCAGTTTATGGGGGGGCGCGGAGCTGTTTTTT. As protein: CASSLWGGAELFF.

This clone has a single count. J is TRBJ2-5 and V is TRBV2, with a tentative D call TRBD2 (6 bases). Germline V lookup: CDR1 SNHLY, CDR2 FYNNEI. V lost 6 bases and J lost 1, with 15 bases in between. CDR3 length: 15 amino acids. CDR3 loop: CASSQGLRAQETQYF. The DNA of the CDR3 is TGTGCCAGCAGCCAGGGACTCCGGGCCCAAGAGACCCAGTACTTC. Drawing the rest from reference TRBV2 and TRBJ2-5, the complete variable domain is EPEVTQTPSHQVTQMGQEVILRCVPISNHLYFYWYRQILGQKVEFLVSFYNNEISEKSEIFDDQFSVERPDGSNFTLKIRSTKLEDSAMYFCASSQGLRAQETQYFGPGTRLLVL.

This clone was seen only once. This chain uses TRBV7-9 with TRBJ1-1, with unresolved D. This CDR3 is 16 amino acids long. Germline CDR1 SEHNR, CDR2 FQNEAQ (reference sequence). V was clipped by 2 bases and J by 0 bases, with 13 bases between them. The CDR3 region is CASSLPLNSMNTEAFF. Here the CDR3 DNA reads TGTGCCAGCAGCTTACCTCTCAATAGCATGAACACTGAAGCTTTCTTT.

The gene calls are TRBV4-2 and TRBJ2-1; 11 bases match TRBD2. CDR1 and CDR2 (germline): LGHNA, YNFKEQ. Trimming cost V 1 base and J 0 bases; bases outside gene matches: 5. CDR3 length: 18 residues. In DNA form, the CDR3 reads TGTGCCAGCAGCCAAGGTCCTAGCGGGGGGAGCTCCTACAATGAGCAGTTCTTC. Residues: CASSQGPSGGSSYNEQFF.

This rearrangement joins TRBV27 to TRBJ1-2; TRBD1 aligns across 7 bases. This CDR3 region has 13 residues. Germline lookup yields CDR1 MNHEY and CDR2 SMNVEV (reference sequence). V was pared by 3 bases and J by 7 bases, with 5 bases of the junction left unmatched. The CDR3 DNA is TGTGCCAGCAGTTTCAGACAGGGAGGTGGCTACACCTTC. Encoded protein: CASSFRQGGGYTF.

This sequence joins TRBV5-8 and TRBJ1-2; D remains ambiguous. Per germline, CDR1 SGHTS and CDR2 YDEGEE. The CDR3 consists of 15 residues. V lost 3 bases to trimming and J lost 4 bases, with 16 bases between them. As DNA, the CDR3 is TGTGCCAGCAGCTCTCGGACGGAAGCCTCCTATGGCTACACCTTC. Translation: CASSSRTEASYGYTF.

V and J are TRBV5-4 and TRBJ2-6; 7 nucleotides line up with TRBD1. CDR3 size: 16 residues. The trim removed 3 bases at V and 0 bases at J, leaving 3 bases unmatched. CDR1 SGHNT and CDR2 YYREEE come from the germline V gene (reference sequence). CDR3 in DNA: TGTGCCAGCAGCTCGGGACAGTTCTCTGGGGCCAACGTCCTGACTTTC. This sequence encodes CASSSGQFSGANVLTF. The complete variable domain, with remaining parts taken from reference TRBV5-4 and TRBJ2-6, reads ETGVTQSPTHLIKTRGQQVTLRCSSQSGHNTVSWYQQALGQGPQFIFQYYREEENGRGNFPPRFSGLQFPNYSSELNVNALELDDSALYLCASSSGQFSGANVLTFGAGSRLTVL.

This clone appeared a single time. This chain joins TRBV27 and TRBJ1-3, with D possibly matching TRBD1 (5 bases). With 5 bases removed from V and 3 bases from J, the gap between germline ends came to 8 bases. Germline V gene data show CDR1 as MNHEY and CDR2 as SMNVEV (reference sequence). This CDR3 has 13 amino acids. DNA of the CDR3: TGTGCCAGCAGTGGGGGTGGTGGAAACACCATATATTTT. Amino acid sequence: CASSGGGGNTIYF.

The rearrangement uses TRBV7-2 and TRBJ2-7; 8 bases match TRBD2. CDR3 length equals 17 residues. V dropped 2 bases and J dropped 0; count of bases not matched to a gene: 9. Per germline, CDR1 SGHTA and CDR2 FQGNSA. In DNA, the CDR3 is TGTGCCAGCAGCTTATTTTTGGGTAGCGGGGCCTCCTACGAGCAGTACTTC. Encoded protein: CASSLFLGSGASYEQYF. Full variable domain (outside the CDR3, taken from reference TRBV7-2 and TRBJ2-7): GAGVSQSPSNKVTEKGKDVELRCDPISGHTALYWYRQSLGQGLEFLIYFQGNSAPDKSGLPSDRFSAERTGGSVSTLTIQRTQQEDSAVYLCASSLFLGSGASYEQYFGPGTRLTVT.

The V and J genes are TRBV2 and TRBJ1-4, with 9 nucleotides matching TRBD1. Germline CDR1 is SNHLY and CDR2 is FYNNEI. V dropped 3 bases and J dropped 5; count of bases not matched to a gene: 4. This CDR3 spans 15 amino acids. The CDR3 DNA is TGTGCCAGCAGTGACCCGACAGGGGGGAATGAAAAACTGTTTTTT. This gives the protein CASSDPTGGNEKLFF.

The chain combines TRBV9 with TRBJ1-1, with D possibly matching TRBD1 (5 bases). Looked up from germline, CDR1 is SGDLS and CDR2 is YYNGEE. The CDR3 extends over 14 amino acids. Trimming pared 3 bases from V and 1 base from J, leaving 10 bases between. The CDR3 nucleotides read TGTGCCAGCAGCGGTGGGACCCGGAACACTGAAGCTTTCTTT. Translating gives CASSGGTRNTEAFF. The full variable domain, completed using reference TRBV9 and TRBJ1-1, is DSGVTQTPKHLITATGQRVTLRCSPRSGDLSVYWYQQSLDQGLQFLIQYYNGEERAKGNILERFSAQQFPDLHSELNLSSLELGDSALYFCASSGGTRNTEAFFGQGTRLTVV.